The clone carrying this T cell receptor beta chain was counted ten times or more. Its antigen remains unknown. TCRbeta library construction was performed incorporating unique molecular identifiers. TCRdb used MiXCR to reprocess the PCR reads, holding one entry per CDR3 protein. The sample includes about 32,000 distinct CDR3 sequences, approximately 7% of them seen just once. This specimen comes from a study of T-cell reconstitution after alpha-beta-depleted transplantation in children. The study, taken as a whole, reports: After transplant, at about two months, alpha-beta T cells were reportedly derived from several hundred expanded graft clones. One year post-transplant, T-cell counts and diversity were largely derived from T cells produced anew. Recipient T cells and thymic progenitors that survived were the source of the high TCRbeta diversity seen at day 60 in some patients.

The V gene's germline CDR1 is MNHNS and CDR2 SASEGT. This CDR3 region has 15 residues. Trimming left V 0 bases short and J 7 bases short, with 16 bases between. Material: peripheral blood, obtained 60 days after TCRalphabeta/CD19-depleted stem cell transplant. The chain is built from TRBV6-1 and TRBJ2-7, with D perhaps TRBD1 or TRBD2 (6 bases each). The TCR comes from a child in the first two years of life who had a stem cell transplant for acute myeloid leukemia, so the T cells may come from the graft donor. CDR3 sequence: CASSEARGRGREQYF. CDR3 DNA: TGTGCCAGCAGTGAAGCGCGGGGCAGGGGAAGGGAGCAGTACTTC.